The source of this T cell receptor beta chain is a study of blood T cell repertoires in COVID-19. Overall study: For recovered donors of Cohort 3, there were two negative PCRs, clearance, or symptom resolution.

This clone was found a few times. Sequencing used immunoSEQ multiplex PCR; TCRdb keeps in-frame clones, though not all of them. The sample includes some 160,000 clones, 65% to 80% seen only once; the top ten take under 20%. Participant ages covered about 18 to 89 years across 24 US areas. V shed 6 bases and J 3 bases; nucleotides not matched to a gene: 10. Germline CDR1 and CDR2: SGDLS and YYNGEE. The CDR3 is made up of 15 amino acids. The rearrangement links TRBV9 to TRBJ2-3, with 7 positions matching TRBD2. Sequenced material: PBMCs or T cells enriched from blood (not recorded which). The sequence came from a woman in her 70s in a cohort exposed to, infected with or recovered from COVID-19 (not recorded which). The CDR3 DNA reads as TGTGCCAGCACCACGGCGGGGGTGGAGACAGATACGCAGTATTTT. Its translation is CASTTAGVETDTQYF. Complete variable domain (other parts from reference TRBV9 and TRBJ2-3): DSGVTQTPKHLITATGQRVTLRCSPRSGDLSVYWYQQSLDQGLQFLIQYYNGEERAKGNILERFSAQQFPDLHSELNLSSLELGDSALYFCASTTAGVETDTQYFGPGTRLTVL.